This T cell receptor (beta chain) was sequenced for a study of blood T cell repertoires in COVID-19. Study-level background: COVID-19 samples collected from the United States, Italy and Spain covered acute and convalescent phases. From T cells, B-cell-depleted T cells, or PBMCs came the material, which was cDNA or gDNA.

The data were produced by immunoSEQ multiplex PCR, yet TCRdb's version contains in-frame clones alone and is incomplete. The sample consists of roughly 190,000 clones, 80% to 85% of them appearing once. The CDR3 totals 16 residues. The J segment lost 5 bases and the V segment lost 0 bases, leaving 5 bases of the junction unmatched. The germline V gene has CDR1 SGHTA and CDR2 FQGTGA. The sequence came from a woman aged 35 to 49 with acute or convalescent COVID-19. Input material: peripheral blood. The V gene is TRBV7-3, the J gene TRBJ2-2; TRBD1 aligns across 8 bases. CDR3 DNA: TGTGCCAGCAGCTTAACGGCCGGACAGGGTACCGGGGAGCTGTTTTTT. It codes for CASSLTAGQGTGELFF.